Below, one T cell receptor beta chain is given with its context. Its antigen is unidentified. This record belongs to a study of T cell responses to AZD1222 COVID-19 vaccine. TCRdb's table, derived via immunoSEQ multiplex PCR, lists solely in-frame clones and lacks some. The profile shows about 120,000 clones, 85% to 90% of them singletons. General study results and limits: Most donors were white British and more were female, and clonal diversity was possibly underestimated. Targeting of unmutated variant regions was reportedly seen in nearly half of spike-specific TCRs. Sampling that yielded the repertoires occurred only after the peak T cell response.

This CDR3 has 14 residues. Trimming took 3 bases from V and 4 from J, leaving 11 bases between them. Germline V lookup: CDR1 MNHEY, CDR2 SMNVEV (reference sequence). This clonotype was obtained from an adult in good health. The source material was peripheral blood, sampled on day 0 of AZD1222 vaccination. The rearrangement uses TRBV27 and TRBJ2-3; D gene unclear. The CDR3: CASSFGGNADTQYF. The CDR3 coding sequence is TGTGCCAGCAGTTTCGGTGGGAATGCAGATACGCAGTATTTT.